The 13 T cell receptor beta chains below were found in one sample sequenced in a study of blood T cell repertoires in COVID-19. Data came from immunoSEQ multiplex PCR; TCRdb stores just in-frame clones and leaves some out. The sample has roughly 100,000 clones; approximately 83% are singletons. Sequencing was carried out using peripheral blood. The receptors derive from a man aged 50-59 years with acute or convalescent COVID-19.

The chain has TRBV12-5 and TRBJ2-7, with D perhaps TRBD1 (5 bases). Germline V CDR1 and CDR2: LGHNT, FRNRAP. The CDR3 is 14 residues long. V dropped 8 bases and J dropped 2 bases, with 16 bases sitting between them. The DNA for the CDR3 is TGTGCTAGTTCCCCCCAGACAGCCCCCTACGAGCAGTACTTC. This encodes CASSPQTAPYEQYF.

This clone has more than one count but fewer than ten. J is TRBJ1-4 and V is TRBV11-2; TRBD1 aligns across 7 bases. The trim removed 1 base at V and 5 bases at J, leaving 7 bases unmatched. The CDR3 spans 16 residues. Looked up from germline, CDR1 is SGHAT and CDR2 is FQNNGV. CDR3 sequence reads: CASSLGLARGNEKLFF. CDR3 coding DNA: TGTGCCAGCAGCTTAGGTTTGGCCAGGGGGAATGAAAAACTGTTTTTT.

The gene calls are TRBV12-5 and TRBJ2-7, with no clear D. CDR3 size: 13 residues. Germline assignment: CDR1 LGHNT and CDR2 FRNRAP. V was pared by 6 bases and J by 2 bases, with 11 bases between. CDR3 bases: TGTGCTAGTGGGGTTACTTATACCTACGAGCAGTACTTC. It encodes CASGVTYTYEQYF. The full variable domain, rest sourced from reference TRBV12-5 and TRBJ2-7, is DARVTQTPRHKVTEMGQEVTMRCQPILGHNTVFWYRQTMMQGLELLAYFRNRAPLDDSGMPKDRFSAEMPDATLATLKIQPSEPRDSAVYFCASGVTYTYEQYFGPGTRLTVT.

The rearrangement links TRBV28 to TRBJ1-2, with D possibly TRBD1 on 6 matching bases. Between the trimmed V and J ends, which lost 8 bases and 1 base, there was a span of 14 bases. The CDR3 contains 14 residues. Germline values: CDR1 MDHEN, CDR2 SYDVKM. The CDR3 protein is CASSLDRYNYGYTF. The CDR3 coding sequence is TGTGCCAGCTCCCTCGACAGGTATAACTATGGCTACACCTTC.

V is TRBV2 and J is TRBJ2-1; possible D gene TRBD2, 5 bases. The ends were cut back, 2 bases at V and 1 base at J, with 9 bases in the middle. Per germline, CDR1 SNHLY and CDR2 FYNNEI. The CDR3 length is 15 residues. For the CDR3, the DNA is TGTGCCAGCAGTGAATCGGGCGGGTCCTACAATGAGCAGTTCTTC. Translation: CASSESGGSYNEQFF.

The chain has TRBV28 and TRBJ1-5; D call uncertain. Trimming removed 6 bases from V and 3 bases from J, with 12 bases in between. CDR3 length: 14 amino acids. The V gene's germline CDR1 is MDHEN and CDR2 SYDVKM. CDR3 nucleotide sequence: TGTGCCAGCAGGAACTACGGTAACAATCAGCCCCAGCATTTT. This codes for CASRNYGNNQPQHF.

In nucleotides, the CDR3 is TGCGCCAGCAGTGCGGCTAGCGGGGACCAAGAGACCCAGTACTTC. This gives the protein CASSAASGDQETQYF. The V gene is TRBV10-1, the J gene TRBJ2-5; TRBD2 aligns across 9 bases. Trimming at V came to 4 bases and at J to 0 bases, leaving 3 bases not matched to a gene. Germline V CDR1 and CDR2: WNHNN, SYGVQD (reference sequence). The CDR3 totals 15 residues.

The chain joins TRBV6-4 to TRBJ2-2; TRBD1 might be the D (6 bases). The CDR3 totals 15 residues. Trimming took off 5 bases at V and 4 bases at J, with 14 bases between the two ends. Germline V gives CDR1 MRHNA, CDR2 SNTAGT. This CDR3 reads CASSNEGGVTGELFF. Here the CDR3 DNA reads TGTGCCAGCAGTAACGAAGGGGGAGTCACCGGGGAGCTGTTTTTT.

This clone has just a few counts. The chain employs TRBV6-1 and TRBJ1-2, with 9 positions matching TRBD1. The germline V gene has CDR1 MNHNS and CDR2 SASEGT. CDR3 size: 16 residues. Trimming removed 2 bases from V and 4 bases from J; junction bases left unmatched: 8. The CDR3 is CASSEMGDRAGYGYTF. In DNA form, the CDR3 reads TGTGCCAGCAGTGAAATGGGGGACAGGGCCGGCTATGGCTACACCTTC.

The J gene is TRBJ1-2, the V gene TRBV30, with a weak D call TRBD1 (5 bases). The CDR3 sequence is 12 residues long. Per the germline V gene, CDR1 is GTSNPN and CDR2 is SVGIG (reference sequence). V dropped 1 base and J dropped 5 bases, with 8 bases sitting between them. The CDR3 coding sequence is TGTGCCTGGAGTGGGCAGGGATATGGCTACACCTTC. Translated, it gives CAWSGQGYGYTF.

The chain uses TRBV11-3 and TRBJ1-1; no clear D gene. The CDR3 totals 16 residues. V dropped 0 bases and J dropped 6 bases, with 17 bases sitting between them. Germline V gives CDR1 SGHNT, CDR2 YENEEA. The CDR3 coding sequence is TGTGCCAGCAGCTTAGAACCCGGGGAGCCTAGCCCTGAAGCTTTCTTT. Protein: CASSLEPGEPSPEAFF.

The chain joins TRBV19 to TRBJ2-7; D is perhaps TRBD1 (6 bases). This CDR3 spans 13 amino acids. V was cut by 2 bases and J by 6 bases, with 11 bases left in between. Germline values: CDR1 LNHDA, CDR2 SQIVND (reference sequence). The CDR3 loop reads CASSITQGREQYF. In DNA, the CDR3 is TGTGCCAGTAGTATAACTCAGGGGCGCGAGCAGTACTTC. Full variable domain (rest looked up from reference TRBV19 and TRBJ2-7): DGGITQSPKYLFRKEGQNVTLSCEQNLNHDAMYWYRQDPGQGLRLIYYSQIVNDFQKGDIAEGYSVSREKKESFPLTVTSAQKNPTAFYLCASSITQGREQYFGPGTRLTVT.

This chain connects TRBV6-1 to TRBJ2-7, with 7 nucleotides matching TRBD2. Germline lookup yields CDR1 MNHNS and CDR2 SASEGT. The CDR3 has 17 amino acids. With V trimmed by 2 bases and J by 2 bases, 12 bases remained unmatched. CDR3 nucleotides: TGTGCCAGCAGTGAAAGGTGGGCTAGCGGTAAAACCTACGAGCAGTACTTC. This encodes CASSERWASGKTYEQYF.